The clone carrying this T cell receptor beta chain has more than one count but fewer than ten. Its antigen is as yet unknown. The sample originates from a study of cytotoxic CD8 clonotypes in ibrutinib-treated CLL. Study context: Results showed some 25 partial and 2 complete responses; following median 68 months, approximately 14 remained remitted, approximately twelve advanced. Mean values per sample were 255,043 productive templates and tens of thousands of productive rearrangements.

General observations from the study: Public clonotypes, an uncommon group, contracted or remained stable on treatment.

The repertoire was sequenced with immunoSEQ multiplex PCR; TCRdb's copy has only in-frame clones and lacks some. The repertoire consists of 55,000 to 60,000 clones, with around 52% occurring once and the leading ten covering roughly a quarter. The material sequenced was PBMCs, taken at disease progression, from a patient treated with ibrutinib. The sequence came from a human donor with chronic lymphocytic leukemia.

CDR3 amino acids: CASRNRGQDTQYF. The CDR3 nucleotides are TGTGCCAGCAGGAATAGGGGGCAGGATACGCAGTATTTT. The chain couples TRBV27 to TRBJ2-3; 7 positions match TRBD1. The germline CDR1 and CDR2 sequences are MNHEY and SMNVEV (reference sequence). V dropped 6 bases and J dropped 6; count of bases not matched to a gene: 6. The CDR3 length is 13 residues.